What follows are 32 T cell receptor beta chains derived from one specimen sequenced in a study of circulating and synovial CD4+ cells in juvenile arthritis. The method was immunoSEQ multiplex PCR; TCRdb's version includes in-frame clones alone and lacks a portion of them. The sample shows some 35,000 clones, approximately 93% of them seen only once. Specimen: CD4+ T cells from blood. The receptors stem from a human donor with juvenile idiopathic arthritis.

The genes are TRBV19 and TRBJ1-6; 7 positions match TRBD1. Looked up from germline, CDR1 is LNHDA and CDR2 is SQIVND (reference sequence). Germline trimming cut 6 bases from V and 2 bases from J; bases unmatched to any gene: 4. This CDR3 is 15 amino acids long. DNA of the CDR3: TGTGCCAGTAGGGACAGGCGAACCTATAATTCACCCCTCCACTTT. Protein product: CASRDRRTYNSPLHF.

J is TRBJ2-3 and V is TRBV7-2; the D is unclear. CDR3 length: 15 residues. Germline CDR1 is SGHTA and CDR2 is FQGNSA. The V end lost 3 bases, the J end lost 0 bases, and 10 bases lay between the germline ends. The DNA for the CDR3 is TGTGCCAGCAGCTTGTGGCAGGTTAGCACAGATACGCAGTATTTT. It encodes CASSLWQVSTDTQYF.

V and J are TRBV7-7 and TRBJ2-1; 12 nucleotides line up with TRBD2. Germline V lookup: CDR1 SSHAT, CDR2 FNYEAQ (reference sequence). J was trimmed by 7 bases and V by 1 base; bases with no gene match: 11. CDR3 length equals 18 residues. The CDR3 region is CASSLGLGRTSGENEQFF. For the CDR3, the DNA is TGTGCCAGCAGCTTAGGGCTAGGCAGGACTAGCGGGGAGAATGAGCAGTTCTTC. The full variable domain, rest sourced from reference TRBV7-7 and TRBJ2-1, is GAGVSQSPRYKVTKRGQDVTLRCDPISSHATLYWYQQALGQGPEFLTYFNYEAQPDKSGLPSDRFSAERPEGSISTLTIQRTEQRDSAMYRCASSLGLGRTSGENEQFFGPGTRLTVL.

The CDR3 sequence is CASSYSPGILSYEQYF. Written as DNA, the CDR3 is TGTGCCAGCAGTTACTCCCCGGGTATCCTTTCCTACGAGCAGTACTTC. The V gene is TRBV6-5, the J gene TRBJ2-5; D gene unclear. Near its end, the DNA agrees better with TRBJ2-7, so the J call may be wrong. The CDR3 spans 16 residues. The germline CDR1 and CDR2 sequences are MNHEY and SVGAGI.

CDR3 amino acids: CASSAMTSGVINEQFF. The CDR3 DNA sequence: TGTGCCAGCAGCGCTATGACTAGCGGGGTGATCAATGAGCAGTTCTTC. The V and J genes are TRBV7-9 and TRBJ2-1; the match to TRBD2 covers 11 bases. This CDR3 spans 16 amino acids. Per germline, CDR1 SEHNR and CDR2 FQNEAQ (reference sequence). The V and J ends lost 5 bases and 6 bases, in that order; junction bases with no gene match: 9.

The rearrangement links TRBV11-2 to TRBJ1-1; D gene uncertain. V lost 3 bases and J 4 bases, leaving 15 bases between the germline ends. Germline V gene data show CDR1 as SGHAT and CDR2 as FQNNGV. CDR3 length: 15 amino acids. The chain's CDR3 is CASSFSGRLATEAFF. The CDR3 bases are TGTGCCAGCAGCTTTAGTGGGCGATTGGCCACTGAAGCTTTCTTT.

The chain is built from TRBV18 and TRBJ2-3, with 11 bases aligning to TRBD2. Per the germline V gene, CDR1 is KGHSH and CDR2 is LQKENI. The CDR3 is made up of 17 amino acids. V was clipped by 3 bases and J by 1 base; unmatched bases: 6. CDR3 in DNA: TGTGCCAGCTCACCGGATAGCGGGGGGGCCGGCACAGATACGCAGTATTTT. It is translated as CASSPDSGGAGTDTQYF.

The CDR3 region is CASSLFLAGNNEQFF. CDR3 coding DNA: TGTGCCAGCAGTTTATTCCTAGCGGGGAACAATGAGCAGTTCTTC. The chain employs TRBV27 and TRBJ2-1, with 9 bases aligning to TRBD2. From germline, CDR1 is MNHEY and CDR2 SMNVEV (reference sequence). This CDR3 contains 15 residues. V trimming: 1 base; J trimming: 5 bases; junction bases outside the gene matches: 3.

The CDR3 DNA reads TGTGCCAGCAGCTTAATAGGGGGCCAGCGGGGGGAGACCCAGTACTTC. It is translated as CASSLIGGQRGETQYF. The genes are TRBV7-3 and TRBJ2-5; D is perhaps TRBD2 (8 bases). Germline V gene lookup returns CDR1 SGHTA and CDR2 FQGTGA. Trimming pared 1 base from V and 5 bases from J, leaving 17 bases between. This CDR3 is built from 16 residues.

The rearrangement links TRBV2 to TRBJ2-3; 8 bases map to TRBD2. This CDR3 has 14 residues. Germline CDR1 SNHLY, CDR2 FYNNEI. After removal of 8 bases from V and 3 bases from J, the junction contained 7 bases not matched to a gene. In nucleotides, the CDR3 is TGTGCCAGCGGCGGGGGGCGAGGAACAGATACGCAGTATTTT. It is translated as CASGGGRGTDTQYF.

The rearrangement links TRBV7-9 to TRBJ1-4, with D hard to call. The CDR3 sequence is 14 residues long. Germline V CDR1 and CDR2: SEHNR, FQNEAQ (reference sequence). Trimming stripped 6 bases from V and 8 bases from J, with 16 bases between. The CDR3 reads CASRRLDSGEKLFF. The CDR3, as DNA: TGTGCCAGCAGACGGTTAGACTCTGGGGAAAAACTGTTTTTT.

This chain uses TRBV15 with TRBJ2-5; 8 bases fit TRBD2. The CDR3 sequence is 14 residues long. The V and J ends lost 4 bases and 5 bases, in that order; junction bases with no gene match: 6. Germline loops: CDR1 LNHNV, CDR2 YYDKDF (reference sequence). The CDR3 reads CATSTRGGAETQYF. The CDR3 DNA reads TGTGCCACCAGCACTCGGGGGGGGGCCGAGACCCAGTACTTC. Full variable domain (rest looked up from reference TRBV15 and TRBJ2-5): DAMVIQNPRYQVTQFGKPVTLSCSQTLNHNVMYWYQQKSSQAPKLLFHYYDKDFNNEADTPDNFQSRRPNTSFCFLDIRSPGLGDTAMYLCATSTRGGAETQYFGPGTRLLVL.

The CDR3 region has the DNA TGTGCCAGCAGCGCCTACAGCGGGAACACTGAAGCTTTCTTT. This translates into CASSAYSGNTEAFF. The chain uses TRBV7-2 and TRBJ1-1; D remains unclear. Germline V gives CDR1 SGHTA, CDR2 FQGNSA. V lost 5 bases to trimming and J lost 1 base, with 11 bases between them. CDR3 length: 14 residues.

This chain uses TRBV6-5 with TRBJ1-2, with D possibly TRBD1 on 6 matching bases. V was shortened by 2 bases and J by 9 bases, with 13 bases between the two germline ends. CDR1 MNHEY and CDR2 SVGAGI come from the germline V gene. The CDR3 totals 13 residues. DNA of the CDR3: TGTGCCAGCAGTTACCGGCCTGGGGACAGCTACACCTTC. As protein: CASSYRPGDSYTF.

The rearrangement links TRBV5-1 to TRBJ1-3; D not resolved. V was cut by 2 bases and J by 0 bases, with 12 bases left in between. The length of the CDR3 is 16 residues. The germline CDR1 and CDR2 sequences are SGHRS and YFSETQ. CDR3 loop: CASSFGREISGNTIYF. The CDR3 DNA reads TGCGCCAGCAGCTTCGGGAGAGAAATCTCTGGAAACACCATATATTTT.

The chain recombines TRBV5-1 with TRBJ1-3; 8 bases map to TRBD1. V dropped 3 bases and J dropped 8; count of bases not matched to a gene: 4. CDR1 is SGHRS, CDR2 YFSETQ, per germline. This CDR3 is built from 13 residues. In nucleotides, the CDR3 is TGCGCCAGCAGCTCAGGGGGCATTGACACCATATATTTT. Translation gives CASSSGGIDTIYF.

The V call is TRBV27, the J call TRBJ2-7, with TRBD1 identical over 9 bases. This CDR3 is 14 amino acids long. CDR1 is MNHEY and CDR2 is SMNVEV in the germline V gene (reference sequence). V dropped 7 bases and J dropped 2; count of bases not matched to a gene: 6. In nucleotides, the CDR3 is TGTGCCAGCACCACCCGGGACAGGGCCTACGAGCAGTACTTC. This sequence encodes CASTTRDRAYEQYF.

This clone was recorded a few times. The V call is TRBV5-4, the J call TRBJ2-7, with 9 bases identical to TRBD1. Germline V lookup: CDR1 SGHNT, CDR2 YYREEE (reference sequence). The V segment lost 5 bases and the J segment 4 bases; nucleotides outside the gene matches: 10. CDR3 length equals 15 residues. CDR3 amino acids: CASSHTGGARYEQYF. CDR3 coding DNA: TGTGCCAGCAGTCACACAGGGGGCGCAAGGTACGAGCAGTACTTC. Supplemented by reference TRBV5-4 and TRBJ2-7, the full variable domain reads ETGVTQSPTHLIKTRGQQVTLRCSSQSGHNTVSWYQQALGQGPQFIFQYYREEENGRGNFPPRFSGLQFPNYSSELNVNALELDDSALYLCASSHTGGARYEQYFGPGTRLTVT.

The rearrangement uses TRBV10-2 and TRBJ2-7, with D perhaps matching TRBD2 (5 bases). The CDR3 loop spans 14 amino acids. Trimming left V 2 bases short and J 4 bases short, with 12 bases between. The V gene's germline CDR1 is WSHSY and CDR2 SAAADI. The CDR3 DNA sequence: TGCGCCAGCAGTGAGAGCGGACGGAGTTACGAGCAGTACTTC. Translation gives CASSESGRSYEQYF.

The rearrangement links TRBV5-8 to TRBJ1-1; the D is unclear. The CDR3 spans 14 residues. Germline lookup yields CDR1 SGHTS and CDR2 YDEGEE. Trimming took off 4 bases at V and 1 base at J, with 11 bases between the two ends. The CDR3 spells CASSPMAANTEAFF. For the CDR3, the DNA is TGTGCCAGCAGCCCTATGGCGGCGAACACTGAAGCTTTCTTT.

V usage is TRBV11-1 and J usage is TRBJ2-6; 8 nucleotides line up with TRBD2. The CDR3 is 17 amino acids. The V and J ends lost 3 bases and 0 bases, in that order; junction bases with no gene match: 4. In germline, CDR1 is SGHAT, CDR2 FQDESV (reference sequence). The CDR3 loop reads CASSLNGGASGANVLTF. CDR3 nucleotide sequence: TGTGCCAGCAGCTTGAACGGGGGGGCCTCTGGGGCCAACGTCCTGACTTTC.

This chain uses TRBV6-6 with TRBJ1-2; D is possibly TRBD1 (5 bases). The CDR3 spans 15 residues. The ends were cut back, 6 bases at V and 6 bases at J, with 20 bases in the middle. CDR1 and CDR2 from the germline V gene are MNHNY and SVGAGI (reference sequence). The CDR3, as DNA: TGTGCCAGCAGCTCAGGTGGGGGGGGAAAAAATGGCTACACCTTC. It is translated as CASSSGGGGKNGYTF.

This clone was seen only once. CDR3 DNA: TGTGCCAGCACACCCAGCTCCTATAATTCACCCCTCCACTTT. Protein product: CASTPSSYNSPLHF. V and J are TRBV2 and TRBJ1-6; D not resolved. The V end was cut by 7 bases, the J end by 0 bases, with 7 bases between. CDR3 length equals 14 residues. Germline CDR1 reads SNHLY; CDR2 reads FYNNEI.

The genes are TRBV6-5 and TRBJ1-2, with D possibly TRBD1 on 6 matching bases. V was cut by 6 bases and J by 4 bases, with 12 bases left in between. CDR3 size: 13 residues. Germline values: CDR1 MNHEY, CDR2 SVGAGI. The CDR3 loop is CASSRPTGYGYTF. Here the CDR3 DNA reads TGTGCCAGCAGCCGTCCGACAGGCTATGGCTACACCTTC.

The J gene is TRBJ2-3, the V gene TRBV9, with TRBD2 matching 9 bases. Per germline, CDR1 SGDLS and CDR2 YYNGEE. This CDR3 is built from 15 residues. V lost 3 bases to trimming and J lost 5 bases; unmatched junction nucleotides: 7. The CDR3, as DNA: TGTGCCAGCAGCGATCGATTAGCGGGGGTAGATACGCAGTATTTT. Protein sequence: CASSDRLAGVDTQYF. Using reference TRBV9 and TRBJ2-3 for the parts outside the CDR3, the full variable domain is DSGVTQTPKHLITATGQRVTLRCSPRSGDLSVYWYQQSLDQGLQFLIQYYNGEERAKGNILERFSAQQFPDLHSELNLSSLELGDSALYFCASSDRLAGVDTQYFGPGTRLTVL.

This clone was seen a few times. This sequence joins TRBV19 and TRBJ2-7, with 7 positions matching TRBD1. The germline V gene encodes CDR1 LNHDA and CDR2 SQIVND (reference sequence). V was pared by 4 bases and J by 5 bases, with 5 bases of the junction left unmatched. The CDR3 has 13 residues. The chain's CDR3 is CASSTQGGNEQYF. In DNA, the CDR3 is TGTGCCAGTAGTACCCAAGGGGGCAACGAGCAGTACTTC.

Remarks on this clone: Relative to the germline gene, one junction end is altered; a read error may explain this. Other DNA sequences of this sample code for an identical CDR3. CDR3 sequence reads: CASSPQGGNSPLHF. Here the CDR3 DNA reads TGCGCCAGCAGCCCACAAGGCGGGAATTCCCCCCTCCACTTT. The V and J genes are TRBV4-1 and TRBJ1-6, with D hard to call. Germline-derived CDR1 and CDR2 are MGHRA and YSYEKL. The CDR3 contains 14 residues.

This sequence joins TRBV10-3 and TRBJ2-5; 11 bases are shared with TRBD1. There are 15 residues in the CDR3. Trimming cost V 6 bases and J 5 bases; bases outside gene matches: 8. Germline V lookup: CDR1 ENHRY, CDR2 SYGVKD. Here the CDR3 reads CAIRPDRGLGETQYF. CDR3 bases: TGTGCCATCAGACCGGACAGGGGGCTGGGTGAGACCCAGTACTTC.

J is TRBJ2-5 and V is TRBV5-1; 7 bases map to TRBD1. Trimming took 0 bases from V and 5 from J; bases not matched to a gene: 7. CDR1 and CDR2 from the germline V gene are SGHRS and YFSETQ. The CDR3 covers 15 residues. The DNA for the CDR3 is TGCGCCAGCAGCTTGGGGGGACAGACGGTGGAGACCCAGTACTTC. It translates to CASSLGGQTVETQYF.

The rearrangement links TRBV19 to TRBJ1-5, with TRBD1 matching over 10 bases. Germline CDR1 and CDR2: LNHDA and SQIVND (reference sequence). This CDR3 is 16 amino acids long. V was clipped by 5 bases and J by 7 bases; unmatched bases: 11. CDR3 residues: CASSRGTGEVGQPQHF. Written as DNA, the CDR3 is TGTGCCAGTAGTCGAGGGACAGGGGAGGTCGGGCAGCCCCAGCATTTT.

This chain connects TRBV2 to TRBJ2-3, with 8 bases aligning to TRBD1. V lost 10 bases to trimming and J lost 2 bases; unmatched junction nucleotides: 11. This CDR3 has 15 amino acids. Per the germline V gene, CDR1 is SNHLY and CDR2 is FYNNEI. The CDR3 region has the DNA TGTGCCACCAAGAGGAAGACAGGGGACACAGATACGCAGTATTTT. Protein product: CATKRKTGDTDTQYF.

This sequence joins TRBV19 and TRBJ2-3; 9 nucleotides match TRBD2. Germline CDR1 LNHDA, CDR2 SQIVND (reference sequence). V was pared by 2 bases and J by 5 bases, with 8 bases of the junction left unmatched. This CDR3 comprises 16 residues. The DNA for the CDR3 is TGTGCCAGTAGTATACCGAGCGGGGGGCCGCAAGATACGCAGTATTTT. Protein: CASSIPSGGPQDTQYF.